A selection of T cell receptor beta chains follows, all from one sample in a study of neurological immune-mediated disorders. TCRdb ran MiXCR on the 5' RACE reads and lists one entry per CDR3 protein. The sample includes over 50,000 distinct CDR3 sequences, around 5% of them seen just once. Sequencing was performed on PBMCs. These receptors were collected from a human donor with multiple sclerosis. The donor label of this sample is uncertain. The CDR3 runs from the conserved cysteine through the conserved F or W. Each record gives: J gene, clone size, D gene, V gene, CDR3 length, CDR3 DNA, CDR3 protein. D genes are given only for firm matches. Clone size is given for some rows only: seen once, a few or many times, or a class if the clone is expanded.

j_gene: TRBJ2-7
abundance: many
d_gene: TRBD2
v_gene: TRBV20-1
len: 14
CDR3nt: TGCAGTGCTATGACTAGCTGGAACTCCTACGAGCAGTACTTC
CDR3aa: CSAMTSWNSYEQYF

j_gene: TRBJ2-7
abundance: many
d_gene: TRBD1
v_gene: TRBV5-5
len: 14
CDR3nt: TGTGCCAGCAGCATTCGGACAGGGGGACACGAGCAGTACTTC
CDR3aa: CASSIRTGGHEQYF

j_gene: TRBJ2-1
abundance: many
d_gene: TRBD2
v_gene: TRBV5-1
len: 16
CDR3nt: TGCGCCAGCAGCCCCCTTGTTAGCGGGGGTATGAATGAGCAGTTCTTC
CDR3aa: CASSPLVSGGMNEQFF

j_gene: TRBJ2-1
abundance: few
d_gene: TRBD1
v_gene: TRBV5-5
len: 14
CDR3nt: TGTGCCAGCAGCTTAACAGGGGTGGGGAATGAGCAGTTCTTC
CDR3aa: CASSLTGVGNEQFF

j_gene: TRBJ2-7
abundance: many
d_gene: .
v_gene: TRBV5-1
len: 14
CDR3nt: TGCGCCAGCAGCTTAGTGGTCGGCGCCGGCGAGCAGTACTTC
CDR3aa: CASSLVVGAGEQYF

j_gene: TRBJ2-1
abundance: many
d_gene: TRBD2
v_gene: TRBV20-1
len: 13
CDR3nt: TGCAGTCGGCGGCGGGGGGCTTACAATGAGCAGTTCTTC
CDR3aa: CSRRRGAYNEQFF

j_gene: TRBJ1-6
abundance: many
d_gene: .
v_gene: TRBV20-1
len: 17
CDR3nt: TGCAGTGCTAAGGGGGTCCCAGGGGCCTTCTATAATTCACCCCTCCACTTT
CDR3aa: CSAKGVPGAFYNSPLHF

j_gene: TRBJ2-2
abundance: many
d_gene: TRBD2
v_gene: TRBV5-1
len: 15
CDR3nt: TGCGCCAGCAGCCCGACTAGCGGGGACACCGGGGAGCTGTTTTTT
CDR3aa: CASSPTSGDTGELFF

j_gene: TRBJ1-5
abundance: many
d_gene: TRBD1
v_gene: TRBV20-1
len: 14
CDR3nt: TGCAGTGCTAGACAGGACAGGGGAAATCAGCCCCAGCATTTT
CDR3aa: CSARQDRGNQPQHF

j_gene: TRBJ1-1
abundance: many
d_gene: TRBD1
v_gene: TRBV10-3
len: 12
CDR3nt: TGTGCCATCGGGGATGACAGGGGGCAAGCTTTCTTT
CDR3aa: CAIGDDRGQAFF

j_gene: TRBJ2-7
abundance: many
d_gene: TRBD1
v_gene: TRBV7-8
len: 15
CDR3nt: TGTGCCAGCAGCTTATGGCAGGGGGCGGGGTACGAGCAGTACTTC
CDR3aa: CASSLWQGAGYEQYF

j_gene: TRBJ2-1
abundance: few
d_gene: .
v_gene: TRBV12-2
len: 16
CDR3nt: TGTGCAAGTCGCTTAGGTTCTAGGGATTCGAGGCTAGAGCAGTTCTTC
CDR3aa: CASRLGSRDSRLEQFF

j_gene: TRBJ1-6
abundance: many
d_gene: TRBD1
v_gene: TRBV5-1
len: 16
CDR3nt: TGCGCCAGCAGGGCCTGGGGGACAGCCGCGAATTCACCCCTCCACTTT
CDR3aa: CASRAWGTAANSPLHF

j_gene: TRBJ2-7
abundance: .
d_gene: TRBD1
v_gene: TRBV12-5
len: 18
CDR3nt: TGTGCTAGTGGTGGCAAGGGACAGGGGGCCGGAGCGGGGCCCGAGCAGTACTTC
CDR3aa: CASGGKGQGAGAGPEQYF

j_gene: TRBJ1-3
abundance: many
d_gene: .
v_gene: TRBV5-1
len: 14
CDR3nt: TGCGCCAGCAGCTTTGGAGAGTCTGGAAACACCATATATTTT
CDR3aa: CASSFGESGNTIYF

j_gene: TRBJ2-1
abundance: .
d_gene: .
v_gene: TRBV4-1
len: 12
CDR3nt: TGCGCCAGCAGCCTCGGGGCCAATGAGCAGTTCTTC
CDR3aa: CASSLGANEQFF

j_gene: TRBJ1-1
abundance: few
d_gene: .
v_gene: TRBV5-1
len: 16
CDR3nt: TGCGCCAGCAGCACACCGACAGTGGGGCAAAACACTGAAGCTTTCTTT
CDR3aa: CASSTPTVGQNTEAFF

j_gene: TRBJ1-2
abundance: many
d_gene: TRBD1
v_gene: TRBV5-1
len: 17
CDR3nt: TGCGCCAGCAGCTTGGGCGACTCTGACAGGGGGAGTGATGGCTACACCTTC
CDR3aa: CASSLGDSDRGSDGYTF

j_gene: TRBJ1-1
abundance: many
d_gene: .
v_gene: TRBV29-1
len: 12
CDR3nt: TGCAGCGCTATTAACATGGACACTGAAGCTTTCTTT
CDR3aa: CSAINMDTEAFF

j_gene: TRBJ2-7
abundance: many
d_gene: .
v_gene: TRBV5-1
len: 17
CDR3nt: TGCGCCAGCAGCTTGGGCCTATCCGGGACCTTCATCTACGAGCAGTACTTC
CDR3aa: CASSLGLSGTFIYEQYF

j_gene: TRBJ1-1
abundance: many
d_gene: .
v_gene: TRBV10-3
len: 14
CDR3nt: TGTGCCATCAGTGATCCCCCCCAGGGGACTGAAGCTTTCTTT
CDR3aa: CAISDPPQGTEAFF

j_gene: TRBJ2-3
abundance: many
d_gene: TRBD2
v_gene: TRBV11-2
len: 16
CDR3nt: TGTGCCAGCAGCTTATTACCGGGGGGTTTCACAGATACGCAGTATTTT
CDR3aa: CASSLLPGGFTDTQYF

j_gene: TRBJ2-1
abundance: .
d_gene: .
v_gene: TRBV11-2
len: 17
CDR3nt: TGTGCCAGCAGCTTAACCCTAGGGGCGGACTCCTACAATGAGCAGTTCTTC
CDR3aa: CASSLTLGADSYNEQFF

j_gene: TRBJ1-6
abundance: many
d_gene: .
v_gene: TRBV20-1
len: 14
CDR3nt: TGCAGTGCTAGCCTTGACAGGCCTAATTCACCCCTCCACTTT
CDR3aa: CSASLDRPNSPLHF

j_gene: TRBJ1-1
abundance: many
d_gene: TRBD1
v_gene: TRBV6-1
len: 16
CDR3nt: TGTGCCAGCAGTTCTCCGGACAGGGTTGGAAACACTGAAGCTTTCTTT
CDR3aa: CASSSPDRVGNTEAFF

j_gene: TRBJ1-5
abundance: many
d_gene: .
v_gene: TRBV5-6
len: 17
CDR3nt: TGTGCCAGCAGCCGGGGCGGTATGGGGCGAAGCAATCAGCCCCAGCATTTT
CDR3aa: CASSRGGMGRSNQPQHF

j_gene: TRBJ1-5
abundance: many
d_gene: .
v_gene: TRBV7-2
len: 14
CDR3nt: TGTGCCAGCAGCTTGGGCCCCGCGAGGGAGCCCCAGCATTTT
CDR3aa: CASSLGPAREPQHF

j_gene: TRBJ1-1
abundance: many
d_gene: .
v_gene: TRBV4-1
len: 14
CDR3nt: TGCGCCAGCAGCCAAGTCACTGGGAATACTGAAGCTTTCTTT
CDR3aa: CASSQVTGNTEAFF

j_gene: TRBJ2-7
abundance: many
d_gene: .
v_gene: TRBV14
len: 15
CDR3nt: TGTGCCAGCAGCCAAGGGGTCAGGGGATGGTACGAGCAGTACTTC
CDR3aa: CASSQGVRGWYEQYF

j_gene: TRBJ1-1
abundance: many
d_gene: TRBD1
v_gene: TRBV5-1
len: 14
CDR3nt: TGCGCCAGCAGCTCACAGGGGACAAACACTGAAGCTTTCTTT
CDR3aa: CASSSQGTNTEAFF

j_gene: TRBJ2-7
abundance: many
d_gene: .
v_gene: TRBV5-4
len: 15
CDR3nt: TGTGCCAGCAGCAGCTGGGGGACACGGAACTACGAGCAGTACTTC
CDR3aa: CASSSWGTRNYEQYF

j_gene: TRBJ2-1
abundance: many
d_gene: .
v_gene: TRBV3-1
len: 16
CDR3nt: TGTGCCAGCAGCCTCACCTATCAGGGGGGGGGAGTGGAGCAGTTCTTC
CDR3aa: CASSLTYQGGGVEQFF

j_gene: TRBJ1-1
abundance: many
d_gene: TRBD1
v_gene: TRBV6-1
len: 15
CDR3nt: TGTGCCAGCAACGGAGACAGGGGGAGAAACACTGAAGCTTTCTTT
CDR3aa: CASNGDRGRNTEAFF

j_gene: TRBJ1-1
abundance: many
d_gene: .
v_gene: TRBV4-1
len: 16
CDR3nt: TGCGCCAGCAGCCAAGATCAGGTCTTTTTGAACACTGAAGCTTTCTTT
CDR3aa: CASSQDQVFLNTEAFF

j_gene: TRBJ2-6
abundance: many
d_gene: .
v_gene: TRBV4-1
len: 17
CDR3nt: TGCGCCAGCAGCCACGGCAGGGGCCTATCTGGGGCCAACGTCCTGACTTTC
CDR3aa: CASSHGRGLSGANVLTF

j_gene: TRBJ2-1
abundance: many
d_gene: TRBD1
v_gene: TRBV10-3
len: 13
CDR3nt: TGTGCCAGCGAAGCCGGGACAGGGGACGACGGGTTCTTC
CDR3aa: CASEAGTGDDGFF

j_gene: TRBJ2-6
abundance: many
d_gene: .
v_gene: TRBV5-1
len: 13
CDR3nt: TGCGCCAGCAGCTTTTCCGGGGCCAACGTCCTGACTTTC
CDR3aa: CASSFSGANVLTF

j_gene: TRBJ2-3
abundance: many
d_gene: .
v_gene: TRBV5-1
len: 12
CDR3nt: TGCGCCAGCAGCTTAGTGGCAGATACGCAGTATTTT
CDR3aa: CASSLVADTQYF

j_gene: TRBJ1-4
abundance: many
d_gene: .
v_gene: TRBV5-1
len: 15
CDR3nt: TGCGCCAGCAGCGCGGGACGGGCCGGGGAAGGAAAACTGTTTTTT
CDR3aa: CASSAGRAGEGKLFF

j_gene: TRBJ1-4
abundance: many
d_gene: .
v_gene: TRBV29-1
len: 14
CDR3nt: TGCAGCGTCCCAAACCCAGGGAATAATGAAAAACTGTTTTTT
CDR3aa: CSVPNPGNNEKLFF

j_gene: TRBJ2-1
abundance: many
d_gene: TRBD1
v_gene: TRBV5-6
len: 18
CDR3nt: TGTGCCAGCAGCCCCCGGGACAGTCGTTATTATTCCTACAATGAGCAGTTCTTC
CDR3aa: CASSPRDSRYYSYNEQFF

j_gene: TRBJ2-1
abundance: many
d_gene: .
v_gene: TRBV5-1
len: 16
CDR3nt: TGCGCCAGCAGCTTGGGTGGGACAAGCACGTACAATGAGCAGTTCTTC
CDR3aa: CASSLGGTSTYNEQFF

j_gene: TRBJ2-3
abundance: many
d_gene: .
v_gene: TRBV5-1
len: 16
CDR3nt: TGCGCCAGCAGCCCCTGGGGTGGGGGAAACACAGATACGCAGTATTTT
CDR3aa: CASSPWGGGNTDTQYF